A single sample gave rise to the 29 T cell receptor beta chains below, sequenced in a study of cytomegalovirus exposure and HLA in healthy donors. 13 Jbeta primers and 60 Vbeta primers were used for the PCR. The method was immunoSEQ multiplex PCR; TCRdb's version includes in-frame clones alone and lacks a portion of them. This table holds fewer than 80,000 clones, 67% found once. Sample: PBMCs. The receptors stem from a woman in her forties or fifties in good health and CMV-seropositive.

The CDR3 DNA sequence: TGTGCCAGCAGTCCGTCGGACAGCCTGCGATATGGCTACACCTTC. Residues: CASSPSDSLRYGYTF. The chain uses TRBV27 and TRBJ1-2, with D possibly being TRBD1 (6 bases). Germline loops: CDR1 MNHEY, CDR2 SMNVEV (reference sequence). This CDR3 has 15 amino acids. V was pared by 5 bases and J by 5 bases, with 18 bases between.

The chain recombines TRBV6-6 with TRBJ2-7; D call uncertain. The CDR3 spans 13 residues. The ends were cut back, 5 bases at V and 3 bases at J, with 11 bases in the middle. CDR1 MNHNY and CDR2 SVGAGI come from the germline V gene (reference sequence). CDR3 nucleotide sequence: TGTGCCAGCAGTATGCCCCAGGACTACGAGCAGTACGTC. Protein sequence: CASSMPQDYEQYV.

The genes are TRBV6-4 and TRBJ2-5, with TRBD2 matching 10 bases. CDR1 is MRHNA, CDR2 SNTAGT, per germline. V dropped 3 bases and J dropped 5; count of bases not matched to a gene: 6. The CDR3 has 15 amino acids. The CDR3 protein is CASSETSGGEETQYF. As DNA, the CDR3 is TGTGCCAGCAGTGAGACAAGCGGGGGGGAGGAGACCCAGTACTTC.

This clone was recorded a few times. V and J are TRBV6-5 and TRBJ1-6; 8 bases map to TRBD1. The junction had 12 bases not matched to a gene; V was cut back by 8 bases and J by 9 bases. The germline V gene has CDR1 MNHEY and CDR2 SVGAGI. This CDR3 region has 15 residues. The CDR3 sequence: CASGTGGIFGSPLHF. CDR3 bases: TGTGCCAGCGGTACAGGGGGTATCTTTGGTTCACCCCTCCACTTT.

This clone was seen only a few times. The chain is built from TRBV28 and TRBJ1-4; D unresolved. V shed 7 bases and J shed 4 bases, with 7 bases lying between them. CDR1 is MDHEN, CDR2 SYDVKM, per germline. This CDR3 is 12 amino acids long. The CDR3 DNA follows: TGTGCCAGCAAACAAATTAATGAAAAACTGTTTTTT. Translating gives CASKQINEKLFF.

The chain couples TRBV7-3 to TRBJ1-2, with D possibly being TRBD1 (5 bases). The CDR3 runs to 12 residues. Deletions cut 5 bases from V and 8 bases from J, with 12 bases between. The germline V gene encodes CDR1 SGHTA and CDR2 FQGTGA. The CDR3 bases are TGTGCCAGCAGCCTGGCGGGGGAAGGCTACACCTTC. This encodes CASSLAGEGYTF.

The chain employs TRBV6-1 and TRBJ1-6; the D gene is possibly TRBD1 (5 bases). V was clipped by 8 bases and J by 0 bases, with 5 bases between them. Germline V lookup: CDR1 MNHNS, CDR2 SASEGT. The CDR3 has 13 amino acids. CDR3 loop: CASDSSYNSPLHF. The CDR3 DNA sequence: TGTGCCAGCGACAGCTCCTATAATTCACCCCTCCACTTT.

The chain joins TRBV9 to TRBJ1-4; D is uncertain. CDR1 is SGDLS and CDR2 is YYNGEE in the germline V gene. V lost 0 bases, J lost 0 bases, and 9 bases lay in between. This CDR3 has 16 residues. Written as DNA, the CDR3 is TGTGCCAGCAGCGTAGACAGTCCTGCAACTAATGAAAAACTGTTTTTT. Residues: CASSVDSPATNEKLFF.

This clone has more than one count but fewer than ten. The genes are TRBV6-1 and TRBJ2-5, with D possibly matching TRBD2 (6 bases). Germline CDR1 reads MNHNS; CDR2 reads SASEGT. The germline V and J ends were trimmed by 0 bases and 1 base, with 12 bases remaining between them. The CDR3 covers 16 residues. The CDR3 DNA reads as TGTGCCAGCAGTGAAGCGCTGGAGGGGCTCCAAGAGACCCAGTACTTC. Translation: CASSEALEGLQETQYF.

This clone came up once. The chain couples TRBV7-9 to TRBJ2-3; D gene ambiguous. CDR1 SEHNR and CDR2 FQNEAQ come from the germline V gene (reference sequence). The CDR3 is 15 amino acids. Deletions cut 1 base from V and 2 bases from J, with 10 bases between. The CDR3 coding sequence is TGTGCCAGCAGCTTAGGCAGGCCCGACACAGATACGCAGTATTTT. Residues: CASSLGRPDTDTQYF.

The CDR3 DNA is TGTGCCAGCAGTCCCGCCAGCGGTAGCAATCAGCCCCAGCATTTT. Encoded protein: CASSPASGSNQPQHF. The chain couples TRBV27 to TRBJ1-5; no clear D gene. Between the trimmed V and J ends, which lost 5 bases and 0 bases, there was a span of 11 bases. The germline CDR1 and CDR2 sequences are MNHEY and SMNVEV (reference sequence). CDR3 length equals 15 residues.

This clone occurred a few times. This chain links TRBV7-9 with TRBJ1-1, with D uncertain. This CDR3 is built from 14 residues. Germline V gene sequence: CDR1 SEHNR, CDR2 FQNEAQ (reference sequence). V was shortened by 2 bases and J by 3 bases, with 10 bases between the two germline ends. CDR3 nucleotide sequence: TGTGCCAGCAGCTTAACGGGTATACACACTGAAGCTTTCTTT. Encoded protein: CASSLTGIHTEAFF.

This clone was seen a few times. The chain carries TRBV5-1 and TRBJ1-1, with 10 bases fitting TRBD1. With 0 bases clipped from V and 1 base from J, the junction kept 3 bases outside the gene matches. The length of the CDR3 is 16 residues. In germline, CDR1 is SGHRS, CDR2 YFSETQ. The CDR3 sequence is CASSLGDRGTNTEAFF. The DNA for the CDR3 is TGCGCCAGCAGCTTGGGGGACAGGGGAACGAACACTGAAGCTTTCTTT.

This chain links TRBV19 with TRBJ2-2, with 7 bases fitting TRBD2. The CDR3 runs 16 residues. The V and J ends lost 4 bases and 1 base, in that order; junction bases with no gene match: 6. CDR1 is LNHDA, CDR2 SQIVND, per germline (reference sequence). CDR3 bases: TGTGCCAGTAGTAAGACGGGAGGAAGGAACACCGGGGAGCTGTTTTTT. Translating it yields CASSKTGGRNTGELFF.

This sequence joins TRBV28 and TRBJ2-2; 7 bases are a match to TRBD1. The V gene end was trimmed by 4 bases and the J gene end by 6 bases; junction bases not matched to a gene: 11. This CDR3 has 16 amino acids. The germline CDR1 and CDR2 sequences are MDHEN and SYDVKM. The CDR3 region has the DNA TGTGCCAGCAGTTCCTGGGACAGTAAAGGGCCCGGGGAGCTGTTTTTT. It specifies CASSSWDSKGPGELFF.

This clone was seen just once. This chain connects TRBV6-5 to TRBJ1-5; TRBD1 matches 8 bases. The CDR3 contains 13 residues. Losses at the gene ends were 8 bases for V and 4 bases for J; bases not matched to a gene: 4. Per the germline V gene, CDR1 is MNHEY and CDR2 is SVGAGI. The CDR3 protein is CASGTGFNQPQHF. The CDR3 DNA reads TGTGCCAGCGGGACAGGCTTTAATCAGCCCCAGCATTTT.

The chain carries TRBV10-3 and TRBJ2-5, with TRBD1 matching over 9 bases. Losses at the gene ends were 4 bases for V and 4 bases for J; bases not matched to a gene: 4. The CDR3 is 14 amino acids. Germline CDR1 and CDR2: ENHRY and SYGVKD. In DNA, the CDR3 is TGTGCCATCAGTGGGACAGGGGAGCCAGAGACCCAGTACTTC. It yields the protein CAISGTGEPETQYF.

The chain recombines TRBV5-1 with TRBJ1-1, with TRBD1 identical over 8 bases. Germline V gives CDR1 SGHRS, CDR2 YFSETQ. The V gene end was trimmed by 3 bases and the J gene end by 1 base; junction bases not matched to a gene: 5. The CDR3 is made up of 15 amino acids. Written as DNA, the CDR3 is TGCGCCAGCAGCTCACAGGGGGTTACGAACACTGAAGCTTTCTTT. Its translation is CASSSQGVTNTEAFF.

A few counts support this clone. CDR3 protein: CASSLVGQGEAFF. In DNA form, the CDR3 reads TGTGCCAGCAGCTTAGTGGGTCAGGGTGAAGCTTTCTTT. V gene TRBV7-9 combines with J gene TRBJ1-1; D might be TRBD1 (5 bases). The germline V gene encodes CDR1 SEHNR and CDR2 FQNEAQ (reference sequence). V gave up 1 base and J gave up 7 bases, with 10 bases separating them. There are 13 residues in the CDR3.

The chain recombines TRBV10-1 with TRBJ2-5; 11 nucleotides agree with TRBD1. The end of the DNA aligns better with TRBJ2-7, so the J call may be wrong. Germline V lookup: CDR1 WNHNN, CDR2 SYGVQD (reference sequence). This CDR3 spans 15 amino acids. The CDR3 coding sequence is TGCGCCAGCAGTGCCTCCGGGACAGGGGGGTACGAGCAGTACTTC. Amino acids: CASSASGTGGYEQYF.

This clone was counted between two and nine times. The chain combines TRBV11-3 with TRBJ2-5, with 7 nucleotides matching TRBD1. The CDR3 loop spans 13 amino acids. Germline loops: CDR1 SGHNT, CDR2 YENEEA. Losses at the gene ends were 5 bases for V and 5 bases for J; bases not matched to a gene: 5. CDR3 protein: CASSPDRAETQYF. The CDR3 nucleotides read TGTGCCAGCAGCCCTGACAGGGCCGAGACCCAGTACTTC.

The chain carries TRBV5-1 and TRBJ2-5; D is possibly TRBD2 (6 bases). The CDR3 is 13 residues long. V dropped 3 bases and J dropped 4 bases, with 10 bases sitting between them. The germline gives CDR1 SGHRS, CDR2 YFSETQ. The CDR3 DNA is TGCGCCAGCAGCTCACGGGGAGGAGAGACCCAGTACTTC. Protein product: CASSSRGGETQYF.

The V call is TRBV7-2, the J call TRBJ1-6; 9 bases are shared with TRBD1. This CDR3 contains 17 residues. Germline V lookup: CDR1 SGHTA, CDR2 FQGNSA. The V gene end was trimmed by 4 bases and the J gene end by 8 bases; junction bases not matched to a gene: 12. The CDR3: CASSSSGTGTGYSPLHF. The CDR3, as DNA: TGTGCCAGCAGCTCAAGTGGGACCGGGACAGGGTATTCACCCCTCCACTTT.

Here the CDR3 reads CASSEVWTEGNLQYV. In nucleotides, the CDR3 is TGTGCCAGCAGTGAAGTATGGACAGAGGGGAACTTGCAGTACGTC. V is TRBV6-1 and J is TRBJ2-7, with D tentatively TRBD1 (6 bases). Trimming shortened V by 1 base and J by 9 bases, and 19 bases separated the two germline ends. Germline V lookup: CDR1 MNHNS, CDR2 SASEGT. This CDR3 has 15 residues.

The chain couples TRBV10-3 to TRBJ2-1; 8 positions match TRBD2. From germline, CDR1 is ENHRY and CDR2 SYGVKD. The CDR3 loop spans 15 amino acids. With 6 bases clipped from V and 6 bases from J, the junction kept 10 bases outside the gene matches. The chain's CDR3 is CAISVSGGPFNEQFF. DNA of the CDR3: TGTGCCATCAGCGTATCGGGGGGGCCGTTCAATGAGCAGTTCTTC.

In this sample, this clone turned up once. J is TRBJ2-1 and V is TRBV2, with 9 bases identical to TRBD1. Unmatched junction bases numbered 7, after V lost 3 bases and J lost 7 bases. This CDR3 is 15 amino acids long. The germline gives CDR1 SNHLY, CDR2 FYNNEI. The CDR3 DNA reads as TGTGCCAGCAGTGACCCGGGACAGGGTCCGAATGAGCAGTTCTTC. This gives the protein CASSDPGQGPNEQFF.

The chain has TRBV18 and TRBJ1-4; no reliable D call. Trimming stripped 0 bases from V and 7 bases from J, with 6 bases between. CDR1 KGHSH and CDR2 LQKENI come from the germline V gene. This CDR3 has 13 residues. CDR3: CASSPPIGEKLFF. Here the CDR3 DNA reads TGTGCCAGCTCACCACCTATCGGTGAAAAACTGTTTTTT.

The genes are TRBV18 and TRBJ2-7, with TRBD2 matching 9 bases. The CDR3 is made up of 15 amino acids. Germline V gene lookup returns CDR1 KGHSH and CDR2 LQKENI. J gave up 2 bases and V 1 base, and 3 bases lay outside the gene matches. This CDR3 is CASSPLAGVTYEQYF. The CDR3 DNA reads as TGTGCCAGCTCACCACTAGCGGGGGTGACCTACGAGCAGTACTTC. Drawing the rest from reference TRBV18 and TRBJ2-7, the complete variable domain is NAGVMQNPRHLVRRRGQEARLRCSPMKGHSHVYWYRQLPEEGLKFMVYLQKENIIDESGMPKERFSAEFPKEGPSILRIQQVVRGDSAAYFCASSPLAGVTYEQYFGPGTRLTVT.

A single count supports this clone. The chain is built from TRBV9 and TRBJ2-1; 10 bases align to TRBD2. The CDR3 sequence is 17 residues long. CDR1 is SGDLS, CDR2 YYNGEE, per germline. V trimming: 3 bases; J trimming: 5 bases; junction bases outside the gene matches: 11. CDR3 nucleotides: TGTGCCAGCAGCGCACCCGCGGCTAGCGGGGGAGACAATGAGCAGTTCTTC. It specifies CASSAPAASGGDNEQFF.